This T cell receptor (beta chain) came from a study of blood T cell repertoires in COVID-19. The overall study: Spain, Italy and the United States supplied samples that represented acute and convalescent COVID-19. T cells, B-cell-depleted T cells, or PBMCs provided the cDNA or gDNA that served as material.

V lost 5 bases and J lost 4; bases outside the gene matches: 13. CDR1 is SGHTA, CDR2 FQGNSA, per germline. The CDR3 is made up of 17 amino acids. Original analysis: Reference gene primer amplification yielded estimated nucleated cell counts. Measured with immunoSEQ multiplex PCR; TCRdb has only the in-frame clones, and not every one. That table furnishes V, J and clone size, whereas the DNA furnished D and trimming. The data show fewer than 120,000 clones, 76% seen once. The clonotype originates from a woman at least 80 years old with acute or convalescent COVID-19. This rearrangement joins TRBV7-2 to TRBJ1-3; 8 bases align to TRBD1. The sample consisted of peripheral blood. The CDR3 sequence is CASSLRTGWASGNTIYF. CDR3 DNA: TGTGCCAGCAGCCTACGGACAGGGTGGGCCTCCGGAAACACCATATATTTT.